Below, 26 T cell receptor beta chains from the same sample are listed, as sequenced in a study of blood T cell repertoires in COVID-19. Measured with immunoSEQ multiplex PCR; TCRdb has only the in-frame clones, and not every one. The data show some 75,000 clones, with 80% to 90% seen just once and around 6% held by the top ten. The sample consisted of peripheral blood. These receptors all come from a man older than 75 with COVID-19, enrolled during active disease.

The CDR3 here is CASSPLGGPSYNEQFF. The CDR3 region has the DNA TGTGCCAGCAGCCCCCTCGGGGGTCCGTCCTACAATGAGCAGTTCTTC. This chain connects TRBV14 to TRBJ2-1; D may be TRBD2 (6 bases). Trimming cost V 4 bases and J 1 base, with 14 bases left between them. Germline CDR1 reads SGHDN; CDR2 reads FVKESK. CDR3 length equals 16 residues.

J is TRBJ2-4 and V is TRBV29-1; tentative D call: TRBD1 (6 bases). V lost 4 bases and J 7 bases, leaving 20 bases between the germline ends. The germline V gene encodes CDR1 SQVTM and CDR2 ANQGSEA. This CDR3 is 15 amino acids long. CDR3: CSVATGSGVENIQYF. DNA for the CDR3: TGCAGCGTTGCAACAGGGTCTGGCGTGGAGAACATTCAGTACTTC. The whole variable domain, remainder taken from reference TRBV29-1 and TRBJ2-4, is SAVISQKPSRDICQRGTSLTIQCQVDSQVTMMFWYRQQPGQSLTLIATANQGSEATYESGFVIDKFPISRPNLTFSTLTVSNMSPEDSSIYLCSVATGSGVENIQYFGAGTRLSVL.

In DNA, the CDR3 is TGTGCCAGCAGCCAAGGGACTAACCAATTTTATAGTACGCAGTATTTT. Encoded protein: CASSQGTNQFYSTQYF. The V gene is TRBV3-1 (or the pseudogene TRBV3-2), the J gene TRBJ2-3, with D maybe TRBD2 (6 bases). Germline CDR1 and CDR2: LGHDT and YNNKEL (reference sequence). The V gene lost 1 base and the J gene lost 8 bases, with 19 bases spanning the gap. The CDR3 contains 16 residues.

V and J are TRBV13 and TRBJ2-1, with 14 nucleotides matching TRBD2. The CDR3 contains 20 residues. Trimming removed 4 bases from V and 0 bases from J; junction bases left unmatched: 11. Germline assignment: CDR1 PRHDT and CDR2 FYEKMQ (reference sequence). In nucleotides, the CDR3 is TGTGCCAGCAGCTCCCTACAAGGACTAGCGGGGGGCCGCTCCTACAATGAGCAGTTCTTC. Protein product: CASSSLQGLAGGRSYNEQFF.

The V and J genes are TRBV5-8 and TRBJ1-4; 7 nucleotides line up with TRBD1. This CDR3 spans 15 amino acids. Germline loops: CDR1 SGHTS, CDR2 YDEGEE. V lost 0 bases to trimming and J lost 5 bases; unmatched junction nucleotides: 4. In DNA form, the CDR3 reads TGTGCCAGCAGCTTGGAGGGCAGGGGGAATGAAAAACTGTTTTTT. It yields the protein CASSLEGRGNEKLFF.

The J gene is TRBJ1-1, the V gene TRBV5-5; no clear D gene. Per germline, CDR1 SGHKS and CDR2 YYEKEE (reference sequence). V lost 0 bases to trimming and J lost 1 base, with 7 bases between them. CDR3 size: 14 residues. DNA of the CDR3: TGTGCCAGCAGCTTGGGGCCAGGGAACACTGAAGCTTTCTTT. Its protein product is CASSLGPGNTEAFF.

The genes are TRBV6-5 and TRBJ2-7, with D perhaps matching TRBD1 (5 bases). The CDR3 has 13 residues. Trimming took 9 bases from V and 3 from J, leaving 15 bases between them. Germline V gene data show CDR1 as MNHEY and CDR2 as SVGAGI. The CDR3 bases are TGTGCCAGTTTGGCAGGGAAGGTCTACGAGCAGTACTTC. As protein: CASLAGKVYEQYF.

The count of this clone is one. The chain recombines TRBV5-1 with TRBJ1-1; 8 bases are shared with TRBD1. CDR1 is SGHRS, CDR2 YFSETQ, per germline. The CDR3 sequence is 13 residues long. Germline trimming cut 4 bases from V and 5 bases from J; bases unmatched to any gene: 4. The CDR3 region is CASSLDRGTEAFF. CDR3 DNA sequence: TGCGCCAGCAGCCTAGACAGGGGAACTGAAGCTTTCTTT.

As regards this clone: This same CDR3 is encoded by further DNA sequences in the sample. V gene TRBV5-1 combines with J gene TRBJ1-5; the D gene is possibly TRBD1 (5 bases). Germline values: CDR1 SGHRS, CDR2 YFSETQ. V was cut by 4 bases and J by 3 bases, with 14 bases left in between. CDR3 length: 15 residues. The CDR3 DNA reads TGCGCCAGCAGCCCCCAGGGTGGAATCAATCAGCCCCAGCATTTT. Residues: CASSPQGGINQPQHF.

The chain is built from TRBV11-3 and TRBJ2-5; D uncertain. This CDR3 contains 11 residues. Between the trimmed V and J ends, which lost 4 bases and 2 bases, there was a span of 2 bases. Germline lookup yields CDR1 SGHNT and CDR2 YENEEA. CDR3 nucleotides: TGTGCCAGCAGCTCTCAAGAGACCCAGTACTTC. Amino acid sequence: CASSSQETQYF.

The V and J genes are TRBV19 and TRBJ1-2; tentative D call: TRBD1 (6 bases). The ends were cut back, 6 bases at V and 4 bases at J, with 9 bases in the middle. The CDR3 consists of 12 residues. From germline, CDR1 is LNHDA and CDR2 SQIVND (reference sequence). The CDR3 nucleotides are TGTGCCAGTAGGGCACAGGGCTATGGCTACACCTTC. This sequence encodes CASRAQGYGYTF.

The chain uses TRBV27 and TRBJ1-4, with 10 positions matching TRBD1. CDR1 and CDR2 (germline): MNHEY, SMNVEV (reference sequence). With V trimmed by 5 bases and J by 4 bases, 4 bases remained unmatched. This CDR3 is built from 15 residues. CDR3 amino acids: CASSIGQGDNEKLFF. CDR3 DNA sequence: TGTGCCAGCAGTATCGGACAGGGGGATAATGAAAAACTGTTTTTT.

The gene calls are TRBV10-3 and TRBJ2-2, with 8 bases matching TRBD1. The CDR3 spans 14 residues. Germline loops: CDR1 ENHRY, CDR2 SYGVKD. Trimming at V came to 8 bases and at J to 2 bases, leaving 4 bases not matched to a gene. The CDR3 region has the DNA TGTGCCATCTCTGGACAGGGCAACACCGGGGAGCTGTTTTTT. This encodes CAISGQGNTGELFF.

The CDR3 here is CASAKGAQETQYF. CDR3 nucleotide sequence: TGTGCCAGCGCGAAGGGGGCCCAAGAGACCCAGTACTTC. The V and J genes are TRBV7-3 and TRBJ2-5; 7 positions agree with TRBD1. The CDR3 contains 13 residues. J was trimmed by 1 base and V by 8 bases; bases with no gene match: 4. Per germline, CDR1 SGHTA and CDR2 FQGTGA. The full variable domain, its missing parts supplied by reference TRBV7-3 and TRBJ2-5, is GAGVSQTPSNKVTEKGKYVELRCDPISGHTALYWYRQSLGQGPEFLIYFQGTGAADDSGLPNDRFFAVRPEGSVSTLKIQRTERGDSAVYLCASAKGAQETQYFGPGTRLLVL.

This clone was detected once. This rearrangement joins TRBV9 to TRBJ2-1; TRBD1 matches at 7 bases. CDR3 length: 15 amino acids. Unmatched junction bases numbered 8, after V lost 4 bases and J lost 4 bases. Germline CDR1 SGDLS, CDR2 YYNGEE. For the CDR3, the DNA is TGTGCCAGCAGCCGTACCGGGACAGAATACAATGAGCAGTTCTTC. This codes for CASSRTGTEYNEQFF.

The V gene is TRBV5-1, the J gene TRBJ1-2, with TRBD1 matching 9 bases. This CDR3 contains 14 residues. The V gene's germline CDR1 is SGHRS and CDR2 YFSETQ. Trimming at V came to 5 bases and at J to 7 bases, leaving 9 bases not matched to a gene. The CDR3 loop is CASRVGQGISGYTF. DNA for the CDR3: TGCGCCAGCAGAGTAGGACAGGGGATAAGTGGCTACACCTTC.

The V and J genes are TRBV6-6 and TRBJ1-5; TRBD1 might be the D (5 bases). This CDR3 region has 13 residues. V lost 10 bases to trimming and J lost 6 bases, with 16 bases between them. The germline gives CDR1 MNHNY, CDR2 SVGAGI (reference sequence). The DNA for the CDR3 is TGTGCCACGACGTGGGGGGTGCGTCAGCCCCAGCATTTT. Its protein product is CATTWGVRQPQHF.

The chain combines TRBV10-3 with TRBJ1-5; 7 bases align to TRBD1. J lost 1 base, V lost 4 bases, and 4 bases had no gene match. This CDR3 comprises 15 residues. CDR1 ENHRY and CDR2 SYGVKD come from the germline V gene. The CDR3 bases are TGTGCCATCAGTGCTGACAGGGCGAGCAATCAGCCCCAGCATTTT. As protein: CAISADRASNQPQHF.

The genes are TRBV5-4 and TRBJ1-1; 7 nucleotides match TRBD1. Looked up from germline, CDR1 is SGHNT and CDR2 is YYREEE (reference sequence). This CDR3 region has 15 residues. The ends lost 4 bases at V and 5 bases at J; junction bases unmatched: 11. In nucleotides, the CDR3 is TGTGCCAGCAGCGATGATTTGACAGGGCAGACTGAAGCTTTCTTT. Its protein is CASSDDLTGQTEAFF.

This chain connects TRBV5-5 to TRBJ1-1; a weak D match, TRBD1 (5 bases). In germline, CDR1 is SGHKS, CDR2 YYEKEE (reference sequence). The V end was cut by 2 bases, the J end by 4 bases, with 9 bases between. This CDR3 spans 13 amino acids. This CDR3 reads CASSFEQGTEAFF. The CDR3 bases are TGTGCCAGCAGCTTTGAGCAGGGCACTGAAGCTTTCTTT.

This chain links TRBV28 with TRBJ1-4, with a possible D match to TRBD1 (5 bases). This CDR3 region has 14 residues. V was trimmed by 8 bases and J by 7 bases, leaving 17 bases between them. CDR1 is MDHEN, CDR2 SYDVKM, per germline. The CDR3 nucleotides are TGTGCCAGCCGGTCGGGGGGGGAGGTTGAAAAACTGTTTTTT. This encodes CASRSGGEVEKLFF.

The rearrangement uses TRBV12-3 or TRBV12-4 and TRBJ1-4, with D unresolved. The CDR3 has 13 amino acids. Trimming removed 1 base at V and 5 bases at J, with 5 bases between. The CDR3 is CASSLVANEKLFF. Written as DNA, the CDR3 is TGTGCCAGCAGTTTAGTGGCCAATGAAAAACTGTTTTTT.

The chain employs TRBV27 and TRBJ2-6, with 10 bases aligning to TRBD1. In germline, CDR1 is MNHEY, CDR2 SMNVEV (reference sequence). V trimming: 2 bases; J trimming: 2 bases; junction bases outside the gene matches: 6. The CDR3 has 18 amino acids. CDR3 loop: CASSLTGTGVPGANVLTF. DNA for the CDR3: TGTGCCAGCAGTTTAACCGGGACAGGGGTACCTGGGGCCAACGTCCTGACTTTC.

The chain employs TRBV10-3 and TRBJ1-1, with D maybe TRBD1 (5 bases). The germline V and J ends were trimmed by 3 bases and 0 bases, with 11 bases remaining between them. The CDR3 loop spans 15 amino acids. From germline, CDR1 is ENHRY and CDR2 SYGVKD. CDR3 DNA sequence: TGTGCCATCAGTGATCATACAGGTATGAACACTGAAGCTTTCTTT. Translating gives CAISDHTGMNTEAFF.

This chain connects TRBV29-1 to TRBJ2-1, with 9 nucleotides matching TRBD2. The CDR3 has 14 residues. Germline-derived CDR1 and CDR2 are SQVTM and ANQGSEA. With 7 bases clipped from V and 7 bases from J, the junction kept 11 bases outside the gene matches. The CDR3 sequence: CSALRGGRLNEQFF. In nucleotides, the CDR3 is TGCAGCGCTCTGCGGGGGGGCCGATTGAATGAGCAGTTCTTC.

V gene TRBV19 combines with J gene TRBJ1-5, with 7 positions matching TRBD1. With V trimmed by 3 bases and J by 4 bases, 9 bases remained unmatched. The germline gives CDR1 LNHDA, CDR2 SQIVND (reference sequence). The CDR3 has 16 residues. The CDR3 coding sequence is TGTGCCAGTAGTATGATCTCGACAGGGTGGAATCAGCCCCAGCATTTT. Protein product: CASSMISTGWNQPQHF. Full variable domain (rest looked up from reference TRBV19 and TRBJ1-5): DGGITQSPKYLFRKEGQNVTLSCEQNLNHDAMYWYRQDPGQGLRLIYYSQIVNDFQKGDIAEGYSVSREKKESFPLTVTSAQKNPTAFYLCASSMISTGWNQPQHFGDGTRLSIL.